These T cell receptor beta chains were read from a single sample in a study of cytomegalovirus exposure and HLA in healthy donors. Sequencing used immunoSEQ multiplex PCR; TCRdb keeps in-frame clones, though not all of them. Of 200,000 to 250,000 clones in the sample, over 75% were seen once. The sequencing sample was made of PBMCs. The receptor source for this set is a human donor in good health. CDR3s include the opening cysteine and the closing phenylalanine or tryptophan. A D gene is named only where the DNA matches it firmly. Clone size is stated in some rows and not others, as once, few, many or a class when expanded.

>TRBJ2-3|TRBD2|TRBV7-9|once
CASSLGKLGLAGVDTQYF
TGTGCCAGCAGCTTGGGGAAATTAGGACTAGCGGGAGTGGATACGCAGTATTTT
>TRBJ1-2|-|TRBV4-3|-
CASSQEETGGPYGYTF
TGCGCCAGCAGCCAAGAAGAGACAGGAGGACCTTATGGCTACACCTTC
>TRBJ1-4|-|TRBV19|-
CASSHGGSEKLFF
TGTGCCAGTAGTCACGGGGGGAGTGAAAAACTGTTTTTT
>TRBJ2-1|-|TRBV4-1|-
CASSPSIATAYNEQFF
TGCGCCAGCAGCCCCTCGATAGCGACCGCCTACAATGAGCAGTTCTTC
>TRBJ2-5|TRBD2|TRBV2|-
CASRGTSGRAGETQYF
TGTGCCAGCAGGGGGACTAGCGGGAGGGCCGGAGAGACCCAGTACTTC
>TRBJ2-3|TRBD2|TRBV2|-
CASSDSGRAPSTDTQYF
TGTGCCAGCAGTGATAGCGGGAGGGCCCCCAGCACAGACACGCAGTATTTT
>TRBJ2-5|TRBD2|TRBV7-9|few
CASSWAQGLAAQETQYF
TGTGCCAGCAGCTGGGCCCAGGGACTAGCGGCACAAGAGACCCAGTACTTC
>TRBJ2-7|-|TRBV10-2|-
CASRMASLGEQYF
TGCGCCAGCAGGATGGCTAGCTTGGGCGAGCAGTACTTC
>TRBJ2-5|TRBD2|TRBV2|few
CASSEDLGTSGDTSETQYF
TGTGCCAGCAGTGAAGACTTAGGGACTAGCGGGGACACCAGCGAGACCCAGTACTTC
>TRBJ2-7|-|TRBV5-5|-
CASRGSSYEQYF
TGTGCCAGCAGAGGGAGCTCCTACGAGCAGTACTTC
>TRBJ2-3|TRBD2|TRBV2|-
CASSEALLAATDTQYF
TGTGCCAGCAGTGAAGCGCTTCTAGCGGCTACAGATACGCAGTATTTT
>TRBJ2-5|TRBD1|TRBV29-1|-
CSVEPTGGWYQETQYF
TGCAGCGTTGAACCAACAGGGGGCTGGTACCAAGAGACCCAGTACTTC
>TRBJ2-5|-|TRBV14|-
CASSPFWAGQGETQYF
TGTGCCAGCAGCCCTTTCTGGGCAGGCCAGGGAGAGACCCAGTACTTC
>TRBJ2-3|-|TRBV11-2|-
CASSFRVSDTQYF
TGTGCCAGCAGCTTTCGGGTTTCAGATACGCAGTATTTT
>TRBJ2-7|-|TRBV19|few
CASSIERGYEQYF
TGTGCCAGTAGTATAGAAAGAGGCTACGAGCAGTACTTC
>TRBJ1-3|TRBD1|TRBV28|-
CASTGQGALTGNTIYF
TGTGCCAGCACCGGACAGGGGGCGCTGACTGGAAACACCATATATTTT
>TRBJ1-4|-|TRBV2|-
CASSTGGGNEKLFF
TGTGCCAGCAGTACTGGGGGGGGTAATGAAAAACTGTTTTTT
>TRBJ1-5|-|TRBV7-6|-
CASSLGGLYSNQPQHF
TGTGCCAGCAGCTTAGGGGGCCTTTATAGCAATCAGCCCCAGCATTTT
>TRBJ2-7|TRBD1|TRBV6-5|-
CASSNTGGGEQYF
TGTGCCAGCAGTAACACAGGGGGCGGCGAGCAGTACTTC
>TRBJ2-4|-|TRBV7-6|-
CASSPGVGDNIQYF
TGTGCCAGCAGCCCAGGGGTAGGGGATAACATTCAGTACTTC
>TRBJ2-7|-|TRBV4-3|-
CASSQDLRGYEQYF
TGCGCCAGCAGCCAAGATCTTCGCGGGTACGAGCAGTACTTC
>TRBJ1-2|TRBD1|TRBV2|-
CASKATTGAGYTF
TGTGCCAGCAAAGCTACCACAGGGGCTGGCTACACCTTC
>TRBJ1-2|TRBD1|TRBV19|-
CASSMGQGVGYTF
TGTGCCAGTAGTATGGGACAGGGAGTCGGCTACACCTTC
>TRBJ2-3|TRBD2|TRBV4-3|-
CASSQEYLAGVTDTQYF
TGCGCCAGCAGCCAAGAGTATTTAGCGGGAGTAACAGATACGCAGTATTTT
>TRBJ2-3|TRBD2|TRBV5-1|-
CASSLLLADTDTQYF
TGCGCCAGCAGCTTGTTACTAGCGGACACAGATACGCAGTATTTT
>TRBJ2-4|-|TRBV2|-
CASSETPSKNIQYF
TGTGCCAGCAGTGAAACTCCGAGTAAAAACATTCAGTACTTC
>TRBJ2-2|-|TRBV27|once
CASSLSPGGYTGELFF
TGTGCCAGCAGTTTATCGCCCGGAGGGTACACCGGGGAGCTGTTTTTT